These 6 T cell receptor beta chains share one sample of origin, sequenced in a study of T cell changes during pregnancy in multiple sclerosis. Method: immunoSEQ multiplex PCR; TCRdb's copy keeps in-frame clones and lacks some. The table shows fewer than 55,000 clones, with about 90% occurring only once. The specimen was peripheral blood, collected after pregnancy. All receptors come from a female donor in good health, enrolled as a control in a pregnancy study.

The V call is TRBV11-2, the J call TRBJ2-1; TRBD2 matches 10 bases. V lost 6 bases to trimming and J lost 4 bases; unmatched junction nucleotides: 3. The CDR3 totals 14 residues. Germline-derived CDR1 and CDR2 are SGHAT and FQNNGV. In nucleotides, the CDR3 is TGTGCCAGCAGACTAGCGGGGTCTTACAATGAGCAGTTCTTC. It is translated as CASRLAGSYNEQFF.

V gene TRBV9 combines with J gene TRBJ2-2, with D possibly TRBD2 on 5 matching bases. Trimming pared 1 base from V and 2 bases from J, leaving 12 bases between. The germline V gene has CDR1 SGDLS and CDR2 YYNGEE. There are 16 residues in the CDR3. The CDR3 region has the DNA TGTGCCAGCAGCGTACCTGCGGAGGAAAACACCGGGGAGCTGTTTTTT. The encoded protein is CASSVPAEENTGELFF.

This chain connects TRBV4-3 to TRBJ1-1; unclear D gene. Trimming left V 3 bases short and J 3 bases short, with 17 bases between. From germline, CDR1 is LGHNA and CDR2 YSLEER. The CDR3 extends over 16 amino acids. The CDR3 sequence: CASSHVLPGTDTEAFF. The DNA of the CDR3 is TGCGCCAGCAGCCATGTCCTTCCGGGTACGGACACTGAAGCTTTCTTT.

The chain combines TRBV19 with TRBJ1-1; the D gene is possibly TRBD1 (5 bases). Germline loops: CDR1 LNHDA, CDR2 SQIVND (reference sequence). CDR3 size: 15 residues. V shed 5 bases and J shed 0 bases, with 13 bases lying between them. In nucleotides, the CDR3 is TGTGCCAGTAGTCTCTGGAGGGGCTTGAACACTGAAGCTTTCTTT. It yields the protein CASSLWRGLNTEAFF. The full variable domain, in which reference TRBV19 and TRBJ1-1 provide the parts outside the CDR3, is DGGITQSPKYLFRKEGQNVTLSCEQNLNHDAMYWYRQDPGQGLRLIYYSQIVNDFQKGDIAEGYSVSREKKESFPLTVTSAQKNPTAFYLCASSLWRGLNTEAFFGQGTRLTVV.

CDR3 protein: CASSPDRVSEAFF. The CDR3 DNA sequence: TGTGCCAGCAGCCCCGACAGGGTTAGTGAAGCTTTCTTT. This rearrangement joins TRBV7-9 to TRBJ1-1, with 7 positions matching TRBD1. The CDR3 consists of 13 residues. Unmatched junction bases numbered 7, after V lost 5 bases and J lost 7 bases. The germline gives CDR1 SEHNR, CDR2 FQNEAQ (reference sequence).

The chain uses TRBV5-1 and TRBJ2-5, with D perhaps TRBD2 (7 bases). Germline lookup yields CDR1 SGHRS and CDR2 YFSETQ. The CDR3 loop spans 17 amino acids. V was shortened by 2 bases and J by 2 bases, with 19 bases between the two germline ends. Written as DNA, the CDR3 is TGCGCCAGCAGCTTTGGGGGGGGACAACTATTTCAAGAGACCCAGTACTTC. Translation gives CASSFGGGQLFQETQYF.